This T cell receptor (beta chain) was captured in a study of shared clonotypes between healthy human individuals. Study background: Samples came from two female and a few male donors aged 18 to 49.

With regard to this clone: Its antigen is currently unknown.

Each subset's genomic DNA was split evenly across several immunoSEQ plates. Sequenced by immunoSEQ multiplex PCR; TCRdb stores in-frame clones only, minus some. The sample shows 2 million to 3 million clones, roughly nine tenths of them seen only once. This CDR3 region has 15 residues. V was cut by 2 bases and J by 2 bases, with 7 bases left in between. Germline V gene data show CDR1 as SGHTA and CDR2 as FQGTGA. Findings of the study overall: Rarefaction indicated that sorted-subset sequencing remained incomplete although depth was large.

This rearrangement joins TRBV7-3 to TRBJ2-6, with D perhaps matching TRBD2 (5 bases). Sequenced: naive CD4+ T cells sorted from blood. The sample's subset: CD45RA+ positively selected. This TCR was recovered from a man between 18 and 35 years old in good health. CDR3 bases: TGTGCCAGCAGCTTATCGGGAACTGGGGCCAACGTCCTGACTTTC. It is translated as CASSLSGTGANVLTF.